This TCR beta chain was captured in a study of blood T cell repertoires in COVID-19. Background on the study: The cDNA or gDNA used as material had been derived from T cells, B-cell-depleted T cells, or PBMCs.

Original data processing: Reference gene primers were amplified, and this amplification served to estimate nucleated cell counts. Clones were read by immunoSEQ multiplex PCR, and TCRdb kept only the in-frame ones, dropping some. The DNA was the basis for D and trimming; V, J and clone size are from that table. The sample lists tens of thousands of clones; 70% to 90% were seen once. The sample taken for sequencing was peripheral blood. This TCR came from a man aged 65 to 85 with acute or convalescent COVID-19.

Here the CDR3 reads CASSQQRGESYEQYF. DNA for the CDR3: TGCGCCAGCAGCCAACAGCGGGGGGAATCCTACGAGCAGTACTTC. The V and J genes are TRBV4-3 and TRBJ2-7; TRBD2 matches 9 bases. The CDR3 is made up of 15 amino acids. V was pared by 2 bases and J by 1 base, with 3 bases of the junction left unmatched. Germline V CDR1 and CDR2: LGHNA, YSLEER.